The present T cell receptor (beta chain) was sequenced within a study of identical twins' blood T cells. This clonotype was found a few times. No antigen is known for it. Reared together, all three twin pairs probably met the same infectious agents and vaccines. TCR cDNA libraries came from RNA via a modified published protocol. A single record per CDR3 protein comes from TCRdb applying MiXCR to the 5' RACE reads. Of roughly 380,000 distinct CDR3 sequences listed, roughly 31% are singletons. Regarding the study as a whole: Shared environment remains a possible cause of twin similarity.

The ends were cut back, 9 bases at V and 2 bases at J, with 14 bases in the middle. The germline gives CDR1 SGHRS, CDR2 YFSETQ. This CDR3 spans 14 amino acids. The receptor comes from a woman between 18 and 49 years old in good health. Sequencing input: PBMCs. This chain uses TRBV5-1 with TRBJ2-2, with D possibly TRBD1 on 6 matching bases. The CDR3 nucleotides read TGCGCCACGTCACAGGGAACTAACACCGGGGAGCTGTTTTTT. Translating gives CATSQGTNTGELFF.